This T cell receptor (beta chain) was captured by sequencing in a study of T cell responses to AZD1222 COVID-19 vaccine. CDR3 length: 14 residues. Between the trimmed V and J ends, which lost 2 bases and 4 bases, there was a span of 9 bases. Germline lookup yields CDR1 LNHDA and CDR2 SQIVND (reference sequence). Sequenced by immunoSEQ multiplex PCR; TCRdb stores in-frame clones only, minus some. Here the sample spans roughly 180,000 clones, about 90% being singletons. Regarding the study as a whole: Donors were chiefly white British, with a greater number of females, and clonal diversity was perhaps underestimated. At baseline, just 6 or 7 AZD1222 recipients tested seropositive.

On this clone itself: The antigen remains undetermined.

The clonotype comes from an adult in good health. Sequenced material: peripheral blood, taken on day 0 of AZD1222 vaccination. The chain recombines TRBV19 with TRBJ1-3; D is uncertain. The CDR3 coding sequence is TGTGCCAGTAGTATATTGGGCGCCGGAAACACCATATATTTT. Its translation is CASSILGAGNTIYF.